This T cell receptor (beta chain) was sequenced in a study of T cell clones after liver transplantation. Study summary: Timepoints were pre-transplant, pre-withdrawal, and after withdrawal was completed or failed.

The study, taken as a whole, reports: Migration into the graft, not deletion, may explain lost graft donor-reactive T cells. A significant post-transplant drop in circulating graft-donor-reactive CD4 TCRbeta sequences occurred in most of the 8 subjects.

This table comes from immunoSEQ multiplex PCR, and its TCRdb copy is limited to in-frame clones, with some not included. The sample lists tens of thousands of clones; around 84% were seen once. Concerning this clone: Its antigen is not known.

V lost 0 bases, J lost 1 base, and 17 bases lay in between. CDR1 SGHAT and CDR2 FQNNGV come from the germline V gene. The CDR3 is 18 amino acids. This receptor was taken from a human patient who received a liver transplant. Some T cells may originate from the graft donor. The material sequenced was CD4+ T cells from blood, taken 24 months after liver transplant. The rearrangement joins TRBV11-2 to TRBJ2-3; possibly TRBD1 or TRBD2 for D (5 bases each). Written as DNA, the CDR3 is TGTGCCAGCAGCTTAGATCGGGACCGTCCCCCGGGCACAGATACGCAGTATTTT. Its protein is CASSLDRDRPPGTDTQYF.